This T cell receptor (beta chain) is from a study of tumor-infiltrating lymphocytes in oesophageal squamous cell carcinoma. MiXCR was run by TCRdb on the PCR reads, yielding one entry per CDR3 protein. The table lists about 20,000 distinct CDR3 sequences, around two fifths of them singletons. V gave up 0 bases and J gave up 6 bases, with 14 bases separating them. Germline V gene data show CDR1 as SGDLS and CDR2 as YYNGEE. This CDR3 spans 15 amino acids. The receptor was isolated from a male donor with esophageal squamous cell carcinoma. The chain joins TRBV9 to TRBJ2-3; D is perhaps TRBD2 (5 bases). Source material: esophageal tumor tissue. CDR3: CASSVGGALGDTQYF. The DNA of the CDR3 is TGTGCCAGCAGCGTAGGGGGAGCCCTCGGGGATACGCAGTATTTT.